This TCR beta chain was retrieved from a study of human T cells and chemical hapten exposure. TCRdb ran MiXCR on the RACE reads and lists one entry per CDR3 protein. This table holds 270,000 or so distinct CDR3 sequences, 7.5% to 8% found once. Time point here: pre-sensitization, week 0. This sample's treatment: therapeutic diphenylcyclopropenone sensitization with weekly scalp DPC. Points on this clonotype: A much larger clone lies a single base off, so this may be a read error. The CDR3 end shows no conserved phenylalanine or tryptophan, and so a read error is likely.

The CDR3 loop spans 13 amino acids. With 2 bases removed from V and 0 bases from J, the gap between germline ends came to 8 bases. Germline CDR1 is DFQATT and CDR2 is SNEGSKA (reference sequence). This receptor was taken from a young man with alopecia areata. Some clones in this sample may be carry-over from other donors' samples. The chain carries TRBV20-1 and TRBJ2-7; D gene uncertain. The sequences come from whole blood, collected in connection with sensitization to the hapten diphenylcyclopropenone (DPC). The CDR3 here is CSARPITSYEQYS. In nucleotides, the CDR3 is TGCAGTGCTAGACCCATTACCTCCTACGAGCAGTACTCC.